This TCR beta chain was captured in a study of T cell repertoires in cytomegalovirus infection. Many counts were recorded for this clonotype. The germline V gene has CDR1 KGHDR and CDR2 SFDVKD. Trimming left V 11 bases short and J 0 bases short, with 9 bases between. CDR3 size: 13 residues. TCRdb used MiXCR to reprocess the reads, holding one entry per CDR3 protein. The table records fewer than 200,000 distinct CDR3 sequences, around 14% of them present only once. This TCR was sampled from a human donor in good health (CMV status not recorded). Some clones in this sample may be carry-over from other donors' samples. This chain connects TRBV24-1 to TRBJ2-2; D unresolved. Input material: PBMCs. The CDR3 coding sequence is TGTGCCATTCGGACGCCGAACACCGGGGAGCTGTTTTTT. Translating it yields CAIRTPNTGELFF.